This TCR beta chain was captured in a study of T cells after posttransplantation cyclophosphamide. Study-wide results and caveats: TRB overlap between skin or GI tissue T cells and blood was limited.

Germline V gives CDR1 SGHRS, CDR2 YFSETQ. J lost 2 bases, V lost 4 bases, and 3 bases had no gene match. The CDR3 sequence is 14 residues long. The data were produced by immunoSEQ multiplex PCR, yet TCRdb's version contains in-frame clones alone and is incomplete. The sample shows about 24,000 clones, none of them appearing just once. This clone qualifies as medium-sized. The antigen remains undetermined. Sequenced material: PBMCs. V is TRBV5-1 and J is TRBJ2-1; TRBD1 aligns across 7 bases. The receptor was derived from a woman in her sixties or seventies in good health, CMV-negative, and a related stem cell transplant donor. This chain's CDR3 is CASSPGQAYNEQFF. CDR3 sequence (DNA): TGCGCCAGCAGCCCCGGACAGGCCTACAATGAGCAGTTCTTC. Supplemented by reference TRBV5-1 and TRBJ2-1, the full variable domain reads KAGVTQTPRYLIKTRGQQVTLSCSPISGHRSVSWYQQTPGQGLQFLFEYFSETQRNKGNFPGRFSGRQFSNSRSEMNVSTLELGDSALYLCASSPGQAYNEQFFGPGTRLTVL.